Each of the 3 T cell receptor beta chains below was sequenced from the same sample in a study of response to subunit inactivated influenza vaccine. A single record per CDR3 protein comes from TCRdb applying MiXCR to the RT-PCR reads. The data show fewer than 600,000 distinct CDR3 sequences, under 8.5% seen once. The sample consisted of PBMCs from blood, taken roughly 24 months after vaccination. These receptors originate from a man between 45 and 75 years old who received an inactivated influenza vaccine.

The rearrangement links TRBV7-2 to TRBJ2-5; D is undetermined. V gave up 5 bases and J gave up 1 base, with 14 bases separating them. Germline V gene data show CDR1 as SGHTA and CDR2 as FQGNSA. CDR3 size: 15 residues. The CDR3 is CASSPRVSTQETQYF. The DNA of the CDR3 is TGTGCCAGCAGCCCCCGTGTGTCCACCCAAGAGACCCAGTACTTC.

The V and J genes are TRBV20-1 and TRBJ2-1; 7 nucleotides agree with TRBD1. The CDR3 is 12 amino acids. Per the germline V gene, CDR1 is DFQATT and CDR2 is SNEGSKA (reference sequence). V gave up 5 bases and J gave up 4 bases; unmatched junction bases: 2. The CDR3 sequence: CSAGDSYNEQFF. The CDR3 bases are TGCAGTGCTGGGGACAGTTACAATGAGCAGTTCTTC.

The chain joins TRBV6-5 to TRBJ2-2; perhaps D is TRBD1 or TRBD2 (6 bases each). Per the germline V gene, CDR1 is MNHEY and CDR2 is SVGAGI. The CDR3 consists of 17 residues. The V end was cut by 4 bases, the J end by 4 bases, with 19 bases between. The CDR3 is CASSSPGAGSGTGELFF. The CDR3 nucleotides are TGTGCCAGCAGTTCCCCGGGGGCAGGGTCGGGCACCGGGGAGCTGTTTTTT.